Reported below is one TCR beta chain. The antigen is undetermined. Samples with a second dose at about 4 or about 12 weeks were pooled together. The CDR3 consists of 15 residues. CDR1 and CDR2 (germline): ENHRY, SYGVKD. The J segment lost 2 bases and the V segment lost 3 bases, leaving 7 bases of the junction unmatched. The assay was immunoSEQ multiplex PCR, and TCRdb's table has in-frame clones only and misses some. The repertoire has under 150,000 clones, around 89% of them found once; the top ten carry approximately 6.4%. The sample comes from a study of T cell responses to AZD1222 COVID-19 vaccine. Study results and limitations: A mostly white British donor set with more females was recruited, and clonal diversity was possibly underestimated. Spike regions recognized by vaccine-associated CD4 TCRs spanned the protein, led by 160-218 and 743-854. Two AZD1222 doses significantly raised spike-specific TCR breadth and depth over controls.

The sequence was obtained from an adult who received the AZD1222 COVID-19 vaccine. This chain joins TRBV10-3 and TRBJ2-7, with TRBD1 matching 7 bases. The sequences come from peripheral blood, collected 28 days after the second AZD1222 dose. The chain's CDR3 is CAISEGQVAAYEQYF. CDR3 DNA: TGTGCCATCAGTGAAGGACAGGTGGCGGCCTACGAGCAGTACTTC.